These 26 T cell receptor beta chains were sequenced from one sample in a study of cytomegalovirus exposure and HLA in healthy donors. 60 Vbeta and 13 Jbeta primers were used in PCR. TCRdb keeps only in-frame clones here, not all; method: immunoSEQ multiplex PCR. The sample carries 90,000 to 100,000 clones, about 72% recorded once. The material sequenced was PBMCs. Every receptor here comes from a woman aged 60-75 years in good health and CMV-seropositive.

This chain uses TRBV5-1 with TRBJ2-3; D might be TRBD2 (5 bases). Trimming removed 5 bases from V and 2 bases from J, with 12 bases in between. This CDR3 spans 14 amino acids. Germline loops: CDR1 SGHRS, CDR2 YFSETQ. In DNA form, the CDR3 reads TGCGCCAGCAGATTCCAAGCGGTCACAGATACGCAGTATTTT. It codes for CASRFQAVTDTQYF.

The CDR3: CANRLAGLPTDTQYF. The CDR3 DNA reads TGCGCCAACAGACTAGCGGGCCTCCCAACAGATACGCAGTATTTT. The chain employs TRBV5-1 and TRBJ2-3, with 10 bases lining up with TRBD2. Germline assignment: CDR1 SGHRS and CDR2 YFSETQ. The CDR3 has 15 amino acids. V trimming: 9 bases; J trimming: 3 bases; junction bases outside the gene matches: 10. Filled out from reference TRBV5-1 and TRBJ2-3, the complete variable domain reads KAGVTQTPRYLIKTRGQQVTLSCSPISGHRSVSWYQQTPGQGLQFLFEYFSETQRNKGNFPGRFSGRQFSNSRSEMNVSTLELGDSALYLCANRLAGLPTDTQYFGPGTRLTVL.

A remark on this clone: Relative to the germline gene, one junction end is altered; a read error may explain this. This rearrangement joins TRBV7-9 to TRBJ1-2; the match to TRBD1 covers 8 bases. CDR3 size: 15 residues. CDR1 and CDR2 (germline): SEHNR, FQNEAQ (reference sequence). The CDR3 region is CSSSPTRQGYYGYTF. In nucleotides, the CDR3 is TGTTCCAGCAGCCCTACTCGACAGGGGTACTATGGCTACACCTTC.

The chain joins TRBV7-9 to TRBJ2-7; TRBD1 aligns across 8 bases. Germline loops: CDR1 SEHNR, CDR2 FQNEAQ (reference sequence). CDR3 length: 15 amino acids. V trimming: 4 bases; J trimming: 3 bases; junction bases outside the gene matches: 8. The CDR3 sequence is CASSSPQGVGYEQYF. The CDR3 DNA sequence: TGTGCCAGCAGCTCCCCACAGGGGGTAGGCTACGAGCAGTACTTC. Full variable domain (missing parts from reference TRBV7-9 and TRBJ2-7): DTGVSQNPRHKITKRGQNVTFRCDPISEHNRLYWYRQTLGQGPEFLTYFQNEAQLEKSRLLSDRFSAERPKGSFSTLEIQRTEQGDSAMYLCASSSPQGVGYEQYFGPGTRLTVT.

This clone was seen more than once but under ten times. The chain combines TRBV6-6 with TRBJ1-4; tentatively, D is TRBD1 (6 bases). V was shortened by 7 bases and J by 7 bases, with 19 bases between the two germline ends. Germline lookup yields CDR1 MNHNY and CDR2 SVGAGI (reference sequence). The CDR3 consists of 15 residues. The CDR3: CASMWNGGAREKLFF. In DNA form, the CDR3 reads TGTGCCAGCATGTGGAACGGGGGGGCGCGTGAAAAACTGTTTTTT.

The chain recombines TRBV4-1 with TRBJ2-3; possibly TRBD2 for D (6 bases). CDR1 is MGHRA, CDR2 YSYEKL, per germline. The CDR3 contains 15 residues. V lost 4 bases, J lost 0 bases, and 11 bases lay in between. The CDR3 is CASSPLATSTDTQYF. In nucleotides, the CDR3 is TGCGCCAGCAGCCCTCTAGCGACAAGCACAGATACGCAGTATTTT.

The rearrangement uses TRBV13 and TRBJ2-2, with D perhaps TRBD1 (6 bases). Germline V CDR1 and CDR2: PRHDT, FYEKMQ (reference sequence). The CDR3 runs 15 residues. V lost 4 bases and J lost 7, with 16 bases in between. The CDR3 is CASSSRQVLRGELFF. As DNA, the CDR3 is TGTGCCAGCAGCTCAAGACAGGTGCTCCGCGGGGAGCTGTTTTTT.

This clone occurred a few times. The V and J genes are TRBV11-2 and TRBJ2-1; 9 nucleotides match TRBD2. V was clipped by 5 bases and J by 0 bases; unmatched bases: 8. This CDR3 has 17 residues. Germline loops: CDR1 SGHAT, CDR2 FQNNGV. CDR3 coding DNA: TGTGCCAGCAGCACAGGGAGCGGGAGGCACTCCTACAATGAGCAGTTCTTC. It translates to CASSTGSGRHSYNEQFF.

This clone was seen a few times. The chain is built from TRBV7-3 and TRBJ2-2; 11 nucleotides agree with TRBD2. The CDR3 has 15 residues. Germline V gene sequence: CDR1 SGHTA, CDR2 FQGTGA. Unmatched junction bases numbered 5, after V lost 5 bases and J lost 6 bases. The chain's CDR3 is CASSAVSGRAGELFF. CDR3 nucleotide sequence: TGTGCCAGCAGCGCGGTTAGCGGGAGGGCCGGGGAGCTGTTTTTT.

This chain uses TRBV19 with TRBJ2-5, with D possibly TRBD1 on 5 matching bases. V gave up 4 bases and J gave up 7 bases, with 16 bases separating them. This CDR3 is 14 amino acids long. Germline loops: CDR1 LNHDA, CDR2 SQIVND (reference sequence). The CDR3 nucleotides are TGTGCCAGTAGTAGCGACCCAGGGTCAGGGACCCAGTACTTC. This codes for CASSSDPGSGTQYF.

This clone was seen a handful of times. Here the CDR3 reads CASSLRGPGGYTF. The CDR3 DNA sequence: TGTGCCAGCAGCTTGCGAGGGCCGGGGGGCTACACCTTC. The gene calls are TRBV5-4 and TRBJ1-2; D uncertain. V was cut by 1 base and J by 8 bases, with 12 bases left in between. CDR3 size: 13 residues. CDR1 is SGHNT and CDR2 is YYREEE in the germline V gene (reference sequence).

This clone was detected only a few times. This chain uses TRBV30 with TRBJ1-1, with 8 bases that match TRBD1. The CDR3 covers 12 residues. J lost 10 bases, V lost 1 base, and 5 bases had no gene match. Germline-derived CDR1 and CDR2 are GTSNPN and SVGIG (reference sequence). The CDR3 spells CAWSETGAGAFF. CDR3 sequence (DNA): TGTGCCTGGAGTGAGACAGGGGCCGGAGCTTTCTTT.

This clone was counted only a few times. The rearrangement uses TRBV7-6 and TRBJ2-7, with 9 nucleotides matching TRBD2. This CDR3 is built from 14 residues. The germline gives CDR1 SGHVS, CDR2 FNYEAQ. V lost 1 base, J lost 7 bases, and 5 bases stayed unmatched. CDR3 loop: CASSLGGSGGEQYF. The CDR3, as DNA: TGTGCCAGCAGCTTAGGTGGTAGCGGGGGTGAGCAGTACTTC.

This chain joins TRBV10-3 and TRBJ2-1; weak D call: TRBD1 (6 bases). Trimming took off 4 bases at V and 10 bases at J, with 8 bases between the two ends. The CDR3 loop spans 11 amino acids. The germline V gene encodes CDR1 ENHRY and CDR2 SYGVKD. The CDR3 sequence: CAISAGVEQFF. CDR3 DNA: TGTGCCATCAGTGCAGGGGTCGAGCAGTTCTTC.

The chain combines TRBV29-1 with TRBJ1-2; D is uncertain. CDR3 length: 12 residues. Trimming pared 3 bases from V and 4 bases from J, leaving 9 bases between. Per germline, CDR1 SQVTM and CDR2 ANQGSEA. The CDR3 DNA is TGCAGCGTTGAGGCGGGTAGCTATGGCTACACCTTC. The encoded protein is CSVEAGSYGYTF.

The chain couples TRBV28 to TRBJ2-6; no clear D. The germline V gene encodes CDR1 MDHEN and CDR2 SYDVKM. The CDR3 is 15 amino acids. V gave up 7 bases and J gave up 1 base, with 11 bases separating them. The CDR3 sequence: CASNSAASGANVLTF. For the CDR3, the DNA is TGTGCCAGCAATTCGGCGGCATCTGGGGCCAACGTCCTGACTTTC.

V is TRBV6-1 and J is TRBJ1-1; D is possibly TRBD1 (6 bases). The germline V gene encodes CDR1 MNHNS and CDR2 SASEGT. The CDR3 runs to 13 residues. The germline V and J ends were trimmed by 4 bases and 7 bases, with 13 bases remaining between them. The CDR3 nucleotides are TGTGCCAGCAGTGCCCTAAGGACAGATGAAGCTTTCTTT. It encodes CASSALRTDEAFF.

The chain employs TRBV30 and TRBJ2-1, with 10 bases lining up with TRBD2. J gave up 9 bases and V 4 bases, and 12 bases lay outside the gene matches. CDR3 length equals 15 residues. Germline V gives CDR1 GTSNPN, CDR2 SVGIG (reference sequence). In DNA, the CDR3 is TGTGCCTGGACTACAGGGCTAGCGGGAGTTGGTGAGCAGTTCTTC. It codes for CAWTTGLAGVGEQFF.

This sequence joins TRBV11-2 and TRBJ2-3; 7 positions agree with TRBD2. CDR1 and CDR2 from the germline V gene are SGHAT and FQNNGV. Trimming removed 6 bases from V and 4 bases from J; junction bases left unmatched: 10. CDR3 length: 15 amino acids. The CDR3 protein is CASSGLDKRPDTQYF. DNA of the CDR3: TGTGCCAGCAGTGGACTAGACAAGAGGCCAGATACGCAGTATTTT. Using reference TRBV11-2 and TRBJ2-3 for the parts outside the CDR3, the full variable domain is EAGVAQSPRYKIIEKRQSVAFWCNPISGHATLYWYQQILGQGPKLLIQFQNNGVVDDSQLPKDRFSAERLKGVDSTLKIQPAKLEDSAVYLCASSGLDKRPDTQYFGPGTRLTVL.

In DNA form, the CDR3 reads TGTGCCAGCAGTTTATCAGGACAGGCCGTCGGAGAGACCCAGTACTTC. It encodes CASSLSGQAVGETQYF. The chain recombines TRBV27 with TRBJ2-5, with 7 bases fitting TRBD1. CDR3 length equals 16 residues. The germline gives CDR1 MNHEY, CDR2 SMNVEV (reference sequence). With V trimmed by 0 bases and J by 4 bases, 8 bases remained unmatched.

The chain employs TRBV19 and TRBJ2-7; the D gene is possibly TRBD1 (5 bases). This CDR3 contains 14 residues. V was trimmed by 5 bases and J by 2 bases, leaving 13 bases between them. In germline, CDR1 is LNHDA, CDR2 SQIVND (reference sequence). The CDR3 bases are TGTGCCAGTAGTCTCGGACAACTTACCTACGAGCAGTACTTC. Amino acids: CASSLGQLTYEQYF. Complete variable domain (other parts from reference TRBV19 and TRBJ2-7): DGGITQSPKYLFRKEGQNVTLSCEQNLNHDAMYWYRQDPGQGLRLIYYSQIVNDFQKGDIAEGYSVSREKKESFPLTVTSAQKNPTAFYLCASSLGQLTYEQYFGPGTRLTVT.

This chain joins TRBV2 and TRBJ2-2; 7 bases match TRBD1. This CDR3 is 13 amino acids long. CDR1 is SNHLY and CDR2 is FYNNEI in the germline V gene. V shed 9 bases, J shed 5 bases, and the junction held 6 bases outside the gene matches. This chain's CDR3 is CASMTGRTGELFF. CDR3 nucleotides: TGTGCCAGTATGACAGGGCGGACCGGGGAGCTGTTTTTT. The complete variable domain, with remaining parts taken from reference TRBV2 and TRBJ2-2, reads EPEVTQTPSHQVTQMGQEVILRCVPISNHLYFYWYRQILGQKVEFLVSFYNNEISEKSEIFDDQFSVERPDGSNFTLKIRSTKLEDSAMYFCASMTGRTGELFFGEGSRLTVL.

V and J are TRBV6-5 and TRBJ1-2, with a weak D call TRBD1 (5 bases). CDR3 length: 12 residues. Germline CDR1 reads MNHEY; CDR2 reads SVGAGI. Trimming removed 4 bases from V and 8 bases from J, with 11 bases in between. The CDR3 sequence is CASSSGGLGYTF. DNA of the CDR3: TGTGCCAGCAGTTCTGGGGGGTTGGGCTACACCTTC.

The V gene is TRBV19, the J gene TRBJ1-4; tentatively, D is TRBD1 (6 bases). This CDR3 spans 14 amino acids. The germline V gene has CDR1 LNHDA and CDR2 SQIVND (reference sequence). Deletions cut 7 bases from V and 2 bases from J, with 11 bases between. The CDR3 loop reads CASTRQGTNEKLFF. DNA of the CDR3: TGTGCCAGTACTCGTCAGGGGACTAATGAAAAACTGTTTTTT.

The chain couples TRBV10-3 to TRBJ2-2, with TRBD1 matching 10 bases. Losses at the gene ends were 7 bases for V and 0 bases for J; bases not matched to a gene: 5. Germline CDR1 and CDR2: ENHRY and SYGVKD. CDR3 size: 16 residues. CDR3 sequence reads: CAIKGTGATNTGELFF. DNA for the CDR3: TGTGCCATCAAGGGGACAGGGGCAACGAACACCGGGGAGCTGTTTTTT.

The V and J genes are TRBV13 and TRBJ2-7; 10 bases fit TRBD1. This CDR3 contains 15 residues. V lost 5 bases and J lost 3; bases outside the gene matches: 7. Per germline, CDR1 PRHDT and CDR2 FYEKMQ (reference sequence). The CDR3 DNA is TGTGCCAGCAGCCCTCCGGGACAGGGGATCTACGAGCAGTACTTC. Translated, it gives CASSPPGQGIYEQYF.